Listed here is a single T cell receptor (beta chain). The assay used deep level. Assay: immunoSEQ multiplex PCR; the TCRdb copy retains only in-frame clones and omits some. The sample has 1,500,000 or so clones; 96% are singletons. This sample stems from a study of shared clonotypes between healthy human individuals. The CDR3 is 13 residues long. CDR1 is SGHNT and CDR2 is YYREEE in the germline V gene (reference sequence). Trimming pared 3 bases from V and 2 bases from J, leaving 8 bases between. Caucasian adults residing in Nashville, Tennessee made up all the donors. The chain links TRBV5-4 to TRBJ1-1, with no clear D. This TCR derives from a man under 40 in good health. Sequencing was performed on naive CD4+ T cells sorted from blood. Subset indicated: CD45RA+ positively selected. For the CDR3, the DNA is TGTGCCAGCAGCTCTACACGAAACACTGAAGCTTTCTTT. Protein product: CASSSTRNTEAFF.